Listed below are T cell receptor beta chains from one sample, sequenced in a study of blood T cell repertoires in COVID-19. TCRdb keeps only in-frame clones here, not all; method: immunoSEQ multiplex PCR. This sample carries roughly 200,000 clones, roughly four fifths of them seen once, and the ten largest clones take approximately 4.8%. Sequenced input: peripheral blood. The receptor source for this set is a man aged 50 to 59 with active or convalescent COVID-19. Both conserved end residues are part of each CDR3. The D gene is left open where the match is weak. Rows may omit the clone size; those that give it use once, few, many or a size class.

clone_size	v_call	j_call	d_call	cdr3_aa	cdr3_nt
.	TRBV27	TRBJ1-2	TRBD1	CATFSGTGNGYTF	TGTGCCACCTTTAGCGGGACAGGGAATGGCTACACCTTC
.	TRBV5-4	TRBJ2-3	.	CASSLKVGQDTQYF	TGTGCCAGCAGCTTGAAAGTAGGACAAGATACGCAGTATTTT
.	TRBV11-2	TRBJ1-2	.	CASSQGLGYGYTF	TGTGCCAGCAGCCAGGGTCTGGGCTATGGCTACACCTTC
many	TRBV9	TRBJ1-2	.	CASSGQTGSNYGYTF	TGTGCCAGCAGCGGACAGACAGGTTCTAACTATGGCTACACCTTC
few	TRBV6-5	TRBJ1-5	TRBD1	CASHLQDRGIQPQHF	TGTGCCAGCCATCTACAGGACAGGGGAATTCAGCCCCAGCATTTT
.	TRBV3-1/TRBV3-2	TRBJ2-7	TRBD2	CASSPGAGGPYEQYF	TGTGCCAGCAGCCCGGGGGCGGGGGGGCCCTACGAGCAGTACTTC
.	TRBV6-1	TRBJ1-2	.	CASSEQVRSGGYTF	TGTGCCAGCAGTGAACAGGTCAGGTCTGGAGGCTACACCTTC
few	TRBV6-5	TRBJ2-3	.	CASRRGQFSTDTQYF	TGTGCCAGCAGGCGCGGACAGTTTAGCACAGATACGCAGTATTTT
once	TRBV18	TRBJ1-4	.	CASSLFPGVREKLFF	TGTGCCAGCTCCCTATTCCCGGGAGTCCGGGAAAAACTGTTTTTT
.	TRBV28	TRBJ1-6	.	CASSLFRGSNNSPLHF	TGTGCCAGCAGTTTATTCAGGGGCTCGAATAATTCACCCCTCCACTTT
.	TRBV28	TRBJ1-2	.	CASSLEQGYGYTF	TGTGCCAGCAGTTTAGAGCAGGGCTACGGCTACACCTTC
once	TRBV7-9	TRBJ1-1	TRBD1	CASSAAGTGGLEAFF	TGTGCCAGCAGCGCCGCCGGGACAGGGGGCCTTGAAGCTTTCTTT
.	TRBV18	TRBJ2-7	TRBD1	CASSRGQSSSPYEQYF	TGTGCCAGCTCACGGGGACAGTCCTCGTCCCCGTACGAGCAGTACTTC
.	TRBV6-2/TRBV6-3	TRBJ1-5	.	CASSYFGGNQPQHF	TGTGCCAGCAGCTATTTCGGGGGGAATCAGCCCCAGCATTTT
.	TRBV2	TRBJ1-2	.	CASRGTGFNYGYTF	TGTGCCAGCAGAGGAACAGGGTTCAACTATGGCTACACCTTC
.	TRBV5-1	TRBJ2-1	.	CASSLGQRNEQFF	TGCGCCAGCAGCTTGGGACAGAGAAATGAGCAGTTCTTC
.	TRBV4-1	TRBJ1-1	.	CASSQDLGSVNTEAFF	TGCGCCAGCAGCCAAGATCTAGGCAGCGTGAACACTGAAGCTTTCTTT
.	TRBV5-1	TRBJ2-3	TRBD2	CASRPAGGQPDTQYF	TGCGCCAGCAGACCAGCGGGGGGGCAGCCAGATACGCAGTATTTT
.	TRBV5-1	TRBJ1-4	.	CASSPNWGEEKLFF	TGCGCCAGCAGCCCGAATTGGGGGGAAGAAAAACTGTTTTTT
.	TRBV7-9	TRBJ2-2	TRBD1	CASSLGDRALDTGELFF	TGTGCCAGCAGCTTAGGAGACAGGGCTCTGGACACCGGGGAGCTGTTTTTT
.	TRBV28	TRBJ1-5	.	CASSPIQNNQPQHF	TGTGCCAGCAGTCCGATCCAGAACAATCAGCCCCAGCATTTT
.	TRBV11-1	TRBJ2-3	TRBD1	CASSSGDRVDTDTQYF	TGTGCCAGCAGCTCCGGCGACAGGGTGGACACAGATACGCAGTATTTT
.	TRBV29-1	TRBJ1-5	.	CSVLLGGNQPQHF	TGCAGCGTTCTGCTAGGGGGCAATCAGCCCCAGCATTTT
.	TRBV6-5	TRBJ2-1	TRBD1	CASSRQRTGGNEQFF	TGTGCCAGCAGCCGACAAAGGACAGGCGGGAATGAGCAGTTCTTC
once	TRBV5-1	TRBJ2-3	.	CASSPSARDTQYF	TGCGCCAGCAGCCCGTCTGCACGGGATACGCAGTATTTT
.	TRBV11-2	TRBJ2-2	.	CASSLEGSFNTGELFF	TGTGCCAGCAGCTTAGAGGGCAGCTTCAACACCGGGGAGCTGTTTTTT
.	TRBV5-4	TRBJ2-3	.	CASSLAPDTQYF	TGTGCCAGCAGCTTGGCTCCAGATACGCAGTATTTT
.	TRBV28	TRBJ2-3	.	CASSLGGPSRDTQYF	TGTGCCAGCAGTTTAGGAGGTCCTAGCAGGGATACGCAGTATTTT
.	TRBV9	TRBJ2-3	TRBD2	CASSVDPAGALTDTQYF	TGTGCCAGCAGCGTAGATCCAGCGGGGGCCCTCACAGATACGCAGTATTTT
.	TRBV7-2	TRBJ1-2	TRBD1	CASGLDRGQDGYTF	TGTGCCAGCGGCTTGGACAGGGGGCAGGATGGCTACACCTTC
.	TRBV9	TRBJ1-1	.	CASSAGQTNTEAFF	TGTGCCAGCAGCGCCGGACAGACGAACACTGAAGCTTTCTTT
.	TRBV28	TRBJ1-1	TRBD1	CASRPGRDREAFF	TGTGCCAGCAGACCAGGAAGGGACAGGGAAGCTTTCTTT
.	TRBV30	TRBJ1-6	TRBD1	CAWSPMTGYNSPLHF	TGTGCCTGGAGTCCGATGACAGGGTATAATTCACCCCTCCACTTT
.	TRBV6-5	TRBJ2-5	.	CASTSGGETQYF	TGTGCCAGCACTTCAGGGGGGGAGACCCAGTACTTC
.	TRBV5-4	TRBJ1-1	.	CASSLVRNTEAFF	TGTGCCAGCAGCTTGGTTAGGAACACTGAAGCTTTCTTT
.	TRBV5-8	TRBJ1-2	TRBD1	CASSLGGLQGGNYGYTF	TGTGCCAGCAGCTTGGGAGGGTTACAGGGGGGCAACTATGGCTACACCTTC
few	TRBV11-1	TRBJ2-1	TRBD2	CASSLPGLAVREQFF	TGTGCCAGCAGCCTACCGGGACTAGCGGTCCGGGAGCAGTTCTTC
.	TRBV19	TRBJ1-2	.	CASSIAPRTAYGYTF	TGTGCCAGTAGTATAGCGCCTCGGACAGCATATGGCTACACCTTC
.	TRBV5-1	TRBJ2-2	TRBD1	CASSLEPRTGSTGELFF	TGCGCCAGCAGCTTGGAACCCCGGACAGGGTCAACCGGGGAGCTGTTTTTT
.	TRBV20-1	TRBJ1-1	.	CSASRAGDEAFF	TGCAGTGCTAGTAGGGCGGGAGATGAAGCTTTCTTT
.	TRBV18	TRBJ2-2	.	CASSPGPGELFF	TGTGCCAGCTCACCGGGGCCCGGGGAGCTGTTTTTT
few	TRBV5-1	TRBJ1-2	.	CASSLSKIVGTSNGYTF	TGCGCCAGCAGCTTGTCGAAGATCGTGGGCACCAGCAATGGCTACACCTTC
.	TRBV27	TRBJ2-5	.	CASSPLLALETQYF	TGTGCCAGCAGTCCTTTACTAGCACTGGAGACCCAGTACTTC
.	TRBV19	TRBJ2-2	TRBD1	CASTIQGAGGELFF	TGTGCCAGCACCATACAGGGGGCAGGCGGGGAGCTGTTTTTT
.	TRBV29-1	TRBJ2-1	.	CSVGPGGNEQFF	TGCAGCGTTGGTCCGGGCGGGAATGAGCAGTTCTTC
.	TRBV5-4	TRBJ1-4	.	CASSLDPTSTNEKLFF	TGTGCCAGCAGCTTGGACCCGACATCAACTAATGAAAAACTGTTTTTT
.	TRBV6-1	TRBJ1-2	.	CASSERGTGLRGYTF	TGTGCCAGCAGTGAGAGGGGGACGGGGCTTCGTGGCTACACCTTC
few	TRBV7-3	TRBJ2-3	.	CASSLEGLGTDTQYF	TGTGCCAGCAGCTTAGAGGGTCTGGGGACAGATACGCAGTATTTT
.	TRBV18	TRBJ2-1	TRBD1	CASSRDSLSYNEQFF	TGTGCCAGCTCACGGGACAGCCTCTCCTACAATGAGCAGTTCTTC
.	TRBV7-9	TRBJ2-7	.	CASSPRTARGYEQYF	TGTGCCAGCAGCCCGAGGACCGCGCGAGGGTACGAGCAGTACTTC
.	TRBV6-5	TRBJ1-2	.	CASSYGGASVDGYTF	TGTGCCAGCAGTTACGGGGGGGCTTCAGTAGATGGCTACACCTTC
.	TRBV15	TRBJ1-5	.	CATSGHREGGPQHF	TGTGCCACCAGCGGACACAGGGAAGGGGGGCCCCAGCATTTT
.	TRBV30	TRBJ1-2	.	CAWSPLREYTF	TGTGCCTGGAGTCCCCTGAGGGAATACACCTTC
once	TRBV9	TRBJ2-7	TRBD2	CASSVTSGGNRYEQYF	TGTGCCAGCAGCGTAACTAGCGGGGGGAACCGCTACGAGCAGTACTTC
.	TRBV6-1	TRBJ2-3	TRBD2	CASSESLAGGAVDTQYF	TGTGCCAGCAGTGAAAGCCTAGCGGGGGGAGCAGTAGATACGCAGTATTTT
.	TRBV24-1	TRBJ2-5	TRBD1	CATSHPQGDGGTQYF	TGTGCCACCAGCCACCCACAGGGGGATGGCGGGACCCAGTACTTC
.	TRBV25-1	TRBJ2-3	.	CASSDGAGWSDTQYF	TGTGCCAGCAGTGATGGGGCGGGGTGGTCAGATACGCAGTATTTT
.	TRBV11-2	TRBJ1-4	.	CASSLLVEKLFF	TGTGCCAGCAGCTTACTCGTTGAAAAACTGTTTTTT
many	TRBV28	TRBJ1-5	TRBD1	CASSSGTGSQPQHF	TGTGCCAGCAGTTCCGGGACAGGGAGCCAGCCCCAGCATTTT
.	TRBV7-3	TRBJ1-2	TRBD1	CASSPTTRDRESGYTF	TGTGCCAGCAGCCCGACGACAAGGGACAGGGAGAGTGGCTACACCTTC